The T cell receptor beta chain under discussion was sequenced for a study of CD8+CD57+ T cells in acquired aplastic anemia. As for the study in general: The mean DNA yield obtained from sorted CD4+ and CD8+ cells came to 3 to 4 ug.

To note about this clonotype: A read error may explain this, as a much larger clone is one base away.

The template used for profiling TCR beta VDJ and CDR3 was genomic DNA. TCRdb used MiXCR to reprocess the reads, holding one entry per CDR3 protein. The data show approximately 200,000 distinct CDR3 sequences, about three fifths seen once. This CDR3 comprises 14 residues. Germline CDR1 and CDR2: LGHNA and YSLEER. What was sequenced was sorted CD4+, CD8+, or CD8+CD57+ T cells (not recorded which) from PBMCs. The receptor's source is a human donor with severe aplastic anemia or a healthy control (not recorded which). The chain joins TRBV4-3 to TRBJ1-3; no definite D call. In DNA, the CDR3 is TGCGCCAGCAGCCCGGGAGTCTCTGGAAACACCACATATTTT. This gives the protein CASSPGVSGNTTYF.